The present T cell receptor beta chain was sequenced within a study of tumor-infiltrating lymphocytes in primary liver carcinoma. Overall study: Staging of the tumors gave T1-T3 N0M0, with widths of roughly 4.2 to 10 cm.

DNA and RNA were both co-extracted from roughly 18-30 mg of bulk tissue that had not been sorted. Every tumor yielded five separate sampled regions. In every tumor sample, viable tumor cells made up over 90%. A note on this clonotype: One end of the junction fails to match germline, which may point to a read error.

Starting material of 500 ng total RNA yielded TCR beta cDNA via a constant-region primer. Three nested multiplex PCR rounds, a slightly modified ARM-PCR, produced the libraries for TCR beta. Each of the first two PCR rounds ran nine to ten cycles with TRBV1-TRBV30 forward and C-beta reverse primers. TCRdb independently ran MiXCR on the multiplex PCR reads; one entry per CDR3 protein. Found here are tens of thousands of distinct CDR3 sequences, about 72% of them singletons; the top ten hold about a quarter. The CDR3 sequence is 14 residues long. Germline V gene sequence: CDR1 SGHAT, CDR2 FQNNGV. This TCR was recovered from a man in his forties or fifties with primary liver carcinoma and hepatitis B virus infection. The V gene is TRBV11-2, the J gene TRBJ2-3; no firm D call. The sequenced sample consisted of liver tumor tissue from sampling region 4. The subset: tumor region T4, right-lateral pole. This CDR3 is CARSLERDTDTQYF. CDR3 in DNA: TGTGCCAGGAGCTTAGAAAGAGACACAGATACGCAGTATTTT.